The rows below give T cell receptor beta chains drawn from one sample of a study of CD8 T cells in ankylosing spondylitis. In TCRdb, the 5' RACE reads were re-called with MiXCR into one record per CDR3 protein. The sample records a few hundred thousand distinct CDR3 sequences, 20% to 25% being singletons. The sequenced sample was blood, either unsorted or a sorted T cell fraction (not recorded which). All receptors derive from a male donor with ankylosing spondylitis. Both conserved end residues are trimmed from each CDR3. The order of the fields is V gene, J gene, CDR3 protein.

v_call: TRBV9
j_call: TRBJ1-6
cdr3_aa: ASSVVQNSPLH

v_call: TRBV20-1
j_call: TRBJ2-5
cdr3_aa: SASPGGFMGTQY

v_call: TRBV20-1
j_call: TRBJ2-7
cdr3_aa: SAWTSGRAHEQY

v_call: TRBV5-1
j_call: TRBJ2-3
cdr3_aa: ASSSGALASTDTQY

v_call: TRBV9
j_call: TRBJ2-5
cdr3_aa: ASSVAQGRRWETQY

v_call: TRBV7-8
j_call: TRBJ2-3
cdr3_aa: ASSYLLAGETDTQY

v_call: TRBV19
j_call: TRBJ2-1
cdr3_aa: ASAIRKLAAYNEQF

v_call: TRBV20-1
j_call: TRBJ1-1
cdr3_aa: SARDQGMEAF

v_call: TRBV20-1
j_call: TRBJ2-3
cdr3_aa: SASLASGFTDTQY

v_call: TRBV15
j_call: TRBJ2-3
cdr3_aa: ATSKGSRATATQY

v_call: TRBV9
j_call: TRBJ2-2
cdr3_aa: ASSVASAENTGELF

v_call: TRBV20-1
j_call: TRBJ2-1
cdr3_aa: SAREVSRQF

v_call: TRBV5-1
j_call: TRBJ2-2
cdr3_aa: ASSMDGQTNTGELF

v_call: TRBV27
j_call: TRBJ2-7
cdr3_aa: ASSFRIPISYEQY

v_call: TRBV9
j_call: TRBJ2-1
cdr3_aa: ASSVGGTSGIEVHNEQF

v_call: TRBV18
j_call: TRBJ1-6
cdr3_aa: ASSLKDDSSPLH

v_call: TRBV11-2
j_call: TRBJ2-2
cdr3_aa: ASSSPGWELF

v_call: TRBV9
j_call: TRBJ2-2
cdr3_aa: ASSVGQGGPGELF

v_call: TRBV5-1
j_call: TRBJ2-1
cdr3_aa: ASSPSGNEQF

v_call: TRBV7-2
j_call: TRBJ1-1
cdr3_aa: ASSLKAGTSGNTEAF

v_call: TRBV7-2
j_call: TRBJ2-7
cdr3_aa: ASSPLGGSYEQY

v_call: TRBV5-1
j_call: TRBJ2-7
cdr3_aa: ASSWASGSHEQY

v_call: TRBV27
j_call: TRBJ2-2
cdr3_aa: ASSSQGPYTGELF

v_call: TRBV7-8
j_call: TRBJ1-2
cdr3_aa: ASSLETTGIYGYT

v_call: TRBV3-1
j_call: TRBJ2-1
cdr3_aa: ASSQIRDVHNEQF

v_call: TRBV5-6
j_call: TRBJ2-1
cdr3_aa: ASSLAGTVSYNEQF